Each of the 10 T cell receptor beta chains below was sequenced from the same sample in a study of blood T cells in healthy people across ages. PCR was performed a second time for roughly 7 to 11 cycles using a sample-barcoded 5' primer and a J-beta primer mix. MiXCR was run by TCRdb on the 5' RACE reads, yielding one entry per CDR3 protein. The table includes 1.5 million to 2 million distinct CDR3 sequences, 28% detected once. Sequenced material: blood. The source is a woman aged 25 to 39 in good health.

This clonotype was counted a few times. J is TRBJ1-2 and V is TRBV5-1; D not certain. V was clipped by 2 bases and J by 8 bases, with 13 bases between them. The CDR3 contains 13 residues. CDR1 and CDR2 (germline): SGHRS, YFSETQ. CDR3 in amino acids: CASSFSTARGYTF. CDR3 DNA sequence: TGCGCCAGCAGCTTTTCGACGGCTAGGGGCTACACCTTC.

This clonotype was found many times. The chain uses TRBV20-1 and TRBJ2-7, with D unresolved. Germline-derived CDR1 and CDR2 are DFQATT and SNEGSKA (reference sequence). Trimming cost V 4 bases and J 0 bases, with 7 bases left between them. The CDR3 has 12 amino acids. Here the CDR3 DNA reads TGCAGTGCTACCCGGTCCTCCTACGAGCAGTACTTC. Its translation is CSATRSSYEQYF.

With respect to this clonotype: At one end the junction does not follow the germline gene, possibly because of a read error. This rearrangement joins TRBV27 to TRBJ2-1; 7 positions agree with TRBD1. The CDR3 length is 14 residues. The V gene's germline CDR1 is MNHEY and CDR2 SMNVEV (reference sequence). CDR3 DNA: TGTGTCAGCAGCCGGGACAGACTTTACAATGAGCAGTTCTTC. It yields the protein CVSSRDRLYNEQFF.

The chain links TRBV5-5 to TRBJ2-5; D perhaps matches TRBD1 (6 bases). V dropped 0 bases and J dropped 1 base, with 13 bases sitting between them. The CDR3 runs 16 residues. The germline gives CDR1 SGHKS, CDR2 YYEKEE (reference sequence). The DNA of the CDR3 is TGTGCCAGCAGCTTGGGTTGGGACACCCTCCAAGAGACCCAGTACTTC. Its translation is CASSLGWDTLQETQYF.

This clonotype was detected a few times. The DNA of the CDR3 is TGTGCCAGCAGCCTACTAGCGGGAGCTACCTACAATGAGCAGTTCTTC. Its translation: CASSLLAGATYNEQFF. The chain joins TRBV7-2 to TRBJ2-1, with 11 bases fitting TRBD2. Germline CDR1 reads SGHTA; CDR2 reads FQGNSA. The CDR3 is 16 amino acids. With 5 bases clipped from V and 2 bases from J, the junction kept 5 bases outside the gene matches.

This chain uses TRBV25-1 with TRBJ1-4; TRBD1 agrees at 7 bases. The germline V gene has CDR1 MGHDK and CDR2 SYGVNS. The CDR3 is made up of 17 amino acids. V lost 6 bases and J lost 7; bases outside the gene matches: 17. The CDR3 region is CASSQDGATGLGEKLFF. The CDR3 region has the DNA TGTGCCAGCAGCCAAGATGGGGCGACAGGGTTGGGTGAAAAACTGTTTTTT.

As DNA, the CDR3 is TGTGCCAGCAGCGAAAATCCAGGGGGTAACACTGAAGCTTTCTTT. This codes for CASSENPGGNTEAFF. The chain joins TRBV7-2 to TRBJ1-1; 7 bases match TRBD1. After removal of 5 bases from V and 2 bases from J, the junction contained 8 bases not matched to a gene. The CDR3 is 15 residues long. CDR1 is SGHTA, CDR2 FQGNSA, per germline. Full variable domain (missing parts from reference TRBV7-2 and TRBJ1-1): GAGVSQSPSNKVTEKGKDVELRCDPISGHTALYWYRQSLGQGLEFLIYFQGNSAPDKSGLPSDRFSAERTGGSVSTLTIQRTQQEDSAVYLCASSENPGGNTEAFFGQGTRLTVV.

Regarding this clonotype: A read error is possible here, since a much larger clone lies one base away. J is TRBJ2-1 and V is TRBV12-3 or TRBV12-4, with a tentative D call TRBD1 (5 bases). Matching the DNA end better, TRBJ2-7 makes the J call doubtful. This CDR3 has 15 amino acids. CDR3 amino acids: CASRLGQQGYNEQYF. The CDR3 nucleotides read TGTGCCAGCAGGTTGGGTCAGCAGGGCTACAATGAGCAGTACTTC.

This clonotype has ten or more counts. The chain carries TRBV7-2 and TRBJ2-3; D remains unclear. V lost 5 bases to trimming and J lost 7 bases, with 13 bases between them. Germline V lookup: CDR1 SGHTA, CDR2 FQGNSA. The CDR3 extends over 13 amino acids. The CDR3 here is CASSADGINTQYF. The CDR3, as DNA: TGTGCCAGCAGCGCCGATGGTATCAATACGCAGTATTTT.

This clonotype was seen at least ten times. V usage is TRBV12-3 or TRBV12-4 and J usage is TRBJ2-7; D uncertain. The V gene lost 6 bases and the J gene lost 4 bases, with 13 bases spanning the gap. The CDR3 has 13 amino acids. Here the CDR3 DNA reads TGTGCCAGCAGCAAAGTGTCCGGATACGAGCAGTACTTC. Translating gives CASSKVSGYEQYF.